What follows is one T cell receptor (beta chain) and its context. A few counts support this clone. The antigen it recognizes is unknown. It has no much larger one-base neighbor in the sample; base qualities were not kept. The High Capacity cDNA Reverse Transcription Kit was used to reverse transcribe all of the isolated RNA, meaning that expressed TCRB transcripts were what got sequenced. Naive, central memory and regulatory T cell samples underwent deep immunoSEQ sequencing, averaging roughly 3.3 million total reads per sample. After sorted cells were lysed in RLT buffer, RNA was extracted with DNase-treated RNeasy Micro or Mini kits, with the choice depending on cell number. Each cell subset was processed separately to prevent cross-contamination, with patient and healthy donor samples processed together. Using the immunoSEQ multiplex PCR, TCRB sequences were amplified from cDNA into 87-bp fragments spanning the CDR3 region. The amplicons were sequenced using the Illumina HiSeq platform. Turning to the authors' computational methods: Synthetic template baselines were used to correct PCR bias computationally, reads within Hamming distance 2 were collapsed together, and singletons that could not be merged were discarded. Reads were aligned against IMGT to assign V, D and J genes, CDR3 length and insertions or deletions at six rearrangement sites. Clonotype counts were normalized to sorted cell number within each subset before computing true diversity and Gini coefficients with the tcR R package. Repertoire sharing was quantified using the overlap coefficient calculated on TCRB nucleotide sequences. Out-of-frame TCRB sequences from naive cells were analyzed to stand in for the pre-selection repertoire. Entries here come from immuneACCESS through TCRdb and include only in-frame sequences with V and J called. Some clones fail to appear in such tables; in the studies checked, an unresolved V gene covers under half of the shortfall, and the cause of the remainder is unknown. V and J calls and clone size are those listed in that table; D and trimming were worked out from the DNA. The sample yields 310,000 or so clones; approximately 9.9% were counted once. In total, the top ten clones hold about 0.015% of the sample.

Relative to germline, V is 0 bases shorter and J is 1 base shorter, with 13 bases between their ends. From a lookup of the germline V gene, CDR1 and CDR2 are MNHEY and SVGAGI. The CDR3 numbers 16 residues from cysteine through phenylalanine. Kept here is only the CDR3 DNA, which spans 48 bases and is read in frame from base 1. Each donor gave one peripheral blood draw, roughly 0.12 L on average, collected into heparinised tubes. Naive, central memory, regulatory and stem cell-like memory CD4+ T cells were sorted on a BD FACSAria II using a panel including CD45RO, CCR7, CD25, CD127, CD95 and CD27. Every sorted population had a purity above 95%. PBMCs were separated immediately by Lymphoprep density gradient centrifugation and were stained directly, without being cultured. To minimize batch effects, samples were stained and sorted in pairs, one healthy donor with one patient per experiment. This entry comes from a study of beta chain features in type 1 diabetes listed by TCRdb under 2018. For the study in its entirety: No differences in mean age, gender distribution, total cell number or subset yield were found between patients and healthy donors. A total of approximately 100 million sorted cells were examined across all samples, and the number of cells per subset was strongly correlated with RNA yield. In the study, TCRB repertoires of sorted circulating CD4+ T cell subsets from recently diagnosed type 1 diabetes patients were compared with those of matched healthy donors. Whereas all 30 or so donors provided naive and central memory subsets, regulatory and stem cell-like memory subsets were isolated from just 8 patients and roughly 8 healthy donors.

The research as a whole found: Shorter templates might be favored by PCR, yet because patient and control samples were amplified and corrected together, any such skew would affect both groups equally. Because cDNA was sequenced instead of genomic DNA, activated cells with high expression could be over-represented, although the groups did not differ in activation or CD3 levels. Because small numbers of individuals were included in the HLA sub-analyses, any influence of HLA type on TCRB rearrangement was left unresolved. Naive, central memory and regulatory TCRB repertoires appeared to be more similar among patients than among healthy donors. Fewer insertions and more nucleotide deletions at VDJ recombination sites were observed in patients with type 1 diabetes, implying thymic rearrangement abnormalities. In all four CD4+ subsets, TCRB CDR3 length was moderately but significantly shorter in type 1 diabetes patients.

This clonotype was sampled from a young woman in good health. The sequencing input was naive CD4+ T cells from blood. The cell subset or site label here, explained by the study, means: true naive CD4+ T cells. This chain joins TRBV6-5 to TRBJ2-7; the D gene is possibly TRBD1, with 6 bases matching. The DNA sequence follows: TGTGCCAGCAGTTACTCGATCCAGGGACATTCCTACGAGCAGTACTTC. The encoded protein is CASSYSIQGHSYEQYF.